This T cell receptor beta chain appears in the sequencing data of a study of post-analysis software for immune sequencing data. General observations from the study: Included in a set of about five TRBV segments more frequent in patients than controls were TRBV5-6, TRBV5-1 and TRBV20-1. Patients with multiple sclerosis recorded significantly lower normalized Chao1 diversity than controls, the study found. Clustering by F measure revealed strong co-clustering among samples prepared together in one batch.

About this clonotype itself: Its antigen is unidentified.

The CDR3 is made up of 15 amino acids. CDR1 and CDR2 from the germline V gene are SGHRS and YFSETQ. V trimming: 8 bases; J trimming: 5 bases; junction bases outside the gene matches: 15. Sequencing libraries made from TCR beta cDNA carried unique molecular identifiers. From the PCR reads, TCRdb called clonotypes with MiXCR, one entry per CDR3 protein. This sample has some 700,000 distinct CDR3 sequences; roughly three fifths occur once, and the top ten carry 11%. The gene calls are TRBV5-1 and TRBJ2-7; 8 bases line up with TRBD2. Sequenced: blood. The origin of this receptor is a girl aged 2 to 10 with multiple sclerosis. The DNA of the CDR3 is TGCGCCAGTAGCATCGACGGGAGGGCCTGGGACGAGCAGTACTTC. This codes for CASSIDGRAWDEQYF.